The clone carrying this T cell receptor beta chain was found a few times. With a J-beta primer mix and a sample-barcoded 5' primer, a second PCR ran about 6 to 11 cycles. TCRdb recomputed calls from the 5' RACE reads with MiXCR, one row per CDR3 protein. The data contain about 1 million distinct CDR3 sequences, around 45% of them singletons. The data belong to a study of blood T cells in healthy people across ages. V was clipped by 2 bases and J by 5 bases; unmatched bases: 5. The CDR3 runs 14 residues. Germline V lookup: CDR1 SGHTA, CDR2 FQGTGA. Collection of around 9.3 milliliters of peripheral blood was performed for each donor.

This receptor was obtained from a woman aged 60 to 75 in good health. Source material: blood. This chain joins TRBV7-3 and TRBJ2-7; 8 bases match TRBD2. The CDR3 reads CASSLLSGSHEQYF. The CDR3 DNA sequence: TGTGCCAGCAGCTTACTCAGCGGGAGCCACGAGCAGTACTTC.